This T cell receptor beta chain was recorded in a study of STAT3 mutations in large granular lymphocyte leukemia. Turning to the study itself: Roughly two fifths of treated T-LGLL patients showed hematologic response to immunosuppression. Broader study findings: At least one immunodominant TCR beta clonotype appeared in every T-cell large granular lymphocyte leukemia patient. No sample exists from the first appearance of each clone.

The germline gives CDR1 SQVTM, CDR2 ANQGSEA. There are 10 residues in the CDR3. Roughly 41,000 productive templates were obtained per sample on average. Some clones are missing from TCRdb's copy, which holds only in-frame ones; the method was immunoSEQ multiplex PCR. Of approximately 29,000 clones listed, approximately 83% are singletons. On this clone: Its antigen is undetermined.

This clonotype originated in a man aged 55 to 70 with T-cell large granular lymphocyte leukemia. Some clones in this sample may be carry-over from other donors' samples. The chain employs TRBV29-1 and TRBJ2-3; D is ambiguous. The sequencing input was peripheral blood mononuclear cells. Here the CDR3 DNA reads TGCAGTTCGAACACAGATACGCAGTATTTT. The encoded protein is CSSNTDTQYF.